Listed below are T cell receptor beta chains from one sample, sequenced in a study of blood T cell repertoires in COVID-19. Method: immunoSEQ multiplex PCR; TCRdb's copy keeps in-frame clones and lacks some. The sample records some 300,000 clones, around 92% being singletons. The sample was PBMCs or T cells enriched from blood (not recorded which). These receptors originate from a woman aged 25 to 39 who had recovered from COVID-19. CDR3s include the opening cysteine and the closing phenylalanine or tryptophan. Fields, in order: CDR3 DNA, CDR3 protein, V gene, clone size, CDR3 length, J gene, D gene. D genes are given only for firm matches. Clone size appears in some rows only: once, few, many, or a class for an expanded clone.

TGCGCCAGCAGCTTGGGGGTAGCGGGAGATTATGAGCAGTTCTTC	CASSLGVAGDYEQFF	TRBV5-1	.	15	TRBJ2-1	TRBD2
TGTGCCAGCTCACCACCGCCCTCTTCCAGCTCCTACGAGCAGTACTTC	CASSPPPSSSSYEQYF	TRBV18	.	16	TRBJ2-7	.
TGTGCCAGCAGCCAAGATCTAACGCAAGGCAGGTACATTCAGTACTTC	CASSQDLTQGRYIQYF	TRBV3-1/TRBV3-2	.	16	TRBJ2-4	.
TGTGCCAGCAACACCCCGGGGGCCTACGAGCAGTACTTC	CASNTPGAYEQYF	TRBV6-6	few	13	TRBJ2-7	.
TGTGCCATCAAACTGTCTCCTGCAAACACCATATATTTT	CAIKLSPANTIYF	TRBV6-5	.	13	TRBJ1-3	.
TGTGCCAGCACCTCCAGCTCCTACAATGAGCAGTTCTTC	CASTSSSYNEQFF	TRBV12-3/TRBV12-4	.	13	TRBJ2-1	.
TGTGCCAGTAGTACAAACAGGGCCACTGAAGCTTTCTTT	CASSTNRATEAFF	TRBV19	.	13	TRBJ1-1	.
TGTGCCAGCTCAGGGAAGACTAGCCAGGTTGGGTCCCAGTACTTC	CASSGKTSQVGSQYF	TRBV18	.	15	TRBJ2-5	TRBD2
TGTGCCAGCAGCCGGACTAGCGAAGCAGATACGCAGTATTTT	CASSRTSEADTQYF	TRBV5-4	.	14	TRBJ2-3	TRBD2
TGTGCCAGCAGCGTGGGACAGAGCTATGGCTACACCTTC	CASSVGQSYGYTF	TRBV12-3/TRBV12-4	.	13	TRBJ1-2	TRBD1
TGTGCCAGTAGTGCTTCGACACCGGGACAGTCTAGCTATGGCTACACCTTC	CASSASTPGQSSYGYTF	TRBV19	once	17	TRBJ1-2	TRBD1
TGTGCCAGCAGCCCCTCCGGGGGACTGTGGACTGAAGCTTTCTTT	CASSPSGGLWTEAFF	TRBV7-2	.	15	TRBJ1-1	.
TGTGCCAGCAGCCTTTGGGGGCCCTCTGGAAACACCATATATTTT	CASSLWGPSGNTIYF	TRBV9	.	15	TRBJ1-3	.
TGTGCCAGCAGTTTTCAACTTGATCAGCCCCAGCATTTT	CASSFQLDQPQHF	TRBV12-3/TRBV12-4	.	13	TRBJ1-5	.
TGCGCCAGCAGAACGACGACAGGTGGCTATGGCTACACCTTC	CASRTTTGGYGYTF	TRBV5-1	once	14	TRBJ1-2	.
TGTGCCAGCAGCTCAACTAACCCGGACGAGCAGTACTTC	CASSSTNPDEQYF	TRBV5-8	.	13	TRBJ2-7	.
TGTGCCAGCAGCCAGGCCTTTGATTCGAGGTTCACCGGGGAGCTGTTTTTT	CASSQAFDSRFTGELFF	TRBV14	.	17	TRBJ2-2	.
TGTGCCAGCACCGGGACAGGGGGTGGCTACAATGAGCAGTTCTTC	CASTGTGGGYNEQFF	TRBV27	.	15	TRBJ2-1	TRBD1
TGTGCCAGCAGACTTAGGGGCCCAATATACGAGCAGTACTTC	CASRLRGPIYEQYF	TRBV6-5	.	14	TRBJ2-7	.
TGCAGTGCTAGTCGGGCAGGGTCCTACAATGAGCAGTTCTTC	CSASRAGSYNEQFF	TRBV20-1	.	14	TRBJ2-1	.
TGTGCCAGCAGTTTATTGCAAACACAGGGGGCAGACACCATATATTTT	CASSLLQTQGADTIYF	TRBV28	.	16	TRBJ1-3	TRBD1
TGTGCCAGCAGTGAACCCACAGGGGGCTCTTCACCCCTCCACTTT	CASSEPTGGSSPLHF	TRBV6-1	.	15	TRBJ1-6	TRBD1
TGTGCCAGCAGATCACTCGACCTAGCGGGAGGGCCTTTCAATGAGCAGTTCTTC	CASRSLDLAGGPFNEQFF	TRBV5-4	.	18	TRBJ2-1	TRBD2
TGTGCCAGCAGCGGAATAGGACTAGCGGGAGGAGAGACCCAGTACTTC	CASSGIGLAGGETQYF	TRBV9	.	16	TRBJ2-5	TRBD2
TGTGCCAGCAGCTATAGCCGGGTCTGGACCGGGGAGCTGTTTTTT	CASSYSRVWTGELFF	TRBV7-9	once	15	TRBJ2-2	.
TGTGCCAGCAGCTTACTAGCGGGAGTGGGAGATACGCAGTATTTT	CASSLLAGVGDTQYF	TRBV7-2	.	15	TRBJ2-3	TRBD2
TGTGCCAGCAGCCCCTCTCTAGTTAACTATGGCTACACCTTC	CASSPSLVNYGYTF	TRBV7-9	.	14	TRBJ1-2	.
TGTGCCAGCAGCCAAGGGGGCCGACTGTATCCCTCTGGAAACACCATATATTTT	CASSQGGRLYPSGNTIYF	TRBV14	.	18	TRBJ1-3	.
TGTGCCAGTAGTATCGGGGAGGGGCCACGGGATACGCAGTATTTT	CASSIGEGPRDTQYF	TRBV19	.	15	TRBJ2-3	TRBD2
TGTGCCAGCAGCTCGGACAGGGGCTCCTACGAGCAGTACTTC	CASSSDRGSYEQYF	TRBV11-3	once	14	TRBJ2-7	TRBD1
TGTGCCAGCAGCTTTGGCCGAGCGTTTAGCAATCAGCCCCAGCATTTT	CASSFGRAFSNQPQHF	TRBV7-8	.	16	TRBJ1-5	.
TGCGCCAGCAGCCAACATACGCAGGGAGGCTATGGCTACACCTTC	CASSQHTQGGYGYTF	TRBV4-1	.	15	TRBJ1-2	.
TGCGCCAGCAGCTTGGTTGGCGGGAGCTCCTACAATGAGCAGTTCTTC	CASSLVGGSSYNEQFF	TRBV5-1	.	16	TRBJ2-1	TRBD2
TGTGCCAGCAGCCAAGACGGGACAGGAAGAAATGAAAAACTGTTTTTT	CASSQDGTGRNEKLFF	TRBV4-2	.	16	TRBJ1-4	TRBD1
TGTGCCAGCAGTTTATACTCTATGGGGGGTAATCAGCCCCAGCATTTT	CASSLYSMGGNQPQHF	TRBV27	.	16	TRBJ1-5	.
TGCAGCGTTTCCCGCAGCGGGAACGTCGGCACAGATACGCAGTATTTT	CSVSRSGNVGTDTQYF	TRBV29-1	once	16	TRBJ2-3	TRBD2
TGTGCCAGCAGCCCCGGACTAGTGATATCAGATACGCAGTATTTT	CASSPGLVISDTQYF	TRBV7-2	.	15	TRBJ2-3	TRBD2
TGTGCCAGCAGTTACTCCCGGGACAGGTCCTACGAGCAGTACTTC	CASSYSRDRSYEQYF	TRBV6-5	few	15	TRBJ2-7	TRBD1
TGTGCCATCAGTGAGTCCTTCCTGGGAGGAACTGAAGCTTTCTTT	CAISESFLGGTEAFF	TRBV10-3	.	15	TRBJ1-1	.
TGTGCCAGCAGTCCGAGACTAGCGGGAGTCCCACTTCCTTGGGAGCAGTACTTC	CASSPRLAGVPLPWEQYF	TRBV27	.	18	TRBJ2-7	TRBD2
TGTGCCAGCAGTGAAGTGAGAGACACTGAAGCTTTCTTT	CASSEVRDTEAFF	TRBV2	.	13	TRBJ1-1	.
TGTGCCAGCGGGCGTTCCTACGAGCAGTACTTC	CASGRSYEQYF	TRBV11-2	few	11	TRBJ2-7	.
TGTGCCGCCGGGGGGGTCAATCAGCCCCAGCATTTT	CAAGGVNQPQHF	TRBV3-1/TRBV3-2	.	12	TRBJ1-5	.
TGTGCCAGCAGCTACGGGACAGGGGATCAGCCCCAGCATTTT	CASSYGTGDQPQHF	TRBV5-4	.	14	TRBJ1-5	TRBD1
TGTGCCAGCAGCCCAGGACAGCTATATTCACCCCTCCACTTT	CASSPGQLYSPLHF	TRBV7-2	.	14	TRBJ1-6	.
TGCGCCAGCAGCCCCCGGTTACTAGCGCTGTACAATGAGCAGTTCTTC	CASSPRLLALYNEQFF	TRBV4-3	.	16	TRBJ2-1	TRBD2
TGTGCCAGCAGCCTGGCGGGACAGGTCTACAATGAGCAGTTCTTC	CASSLAGQVYNEQFF	TRBV28	few	15	TRBJ2-1	TRBD1